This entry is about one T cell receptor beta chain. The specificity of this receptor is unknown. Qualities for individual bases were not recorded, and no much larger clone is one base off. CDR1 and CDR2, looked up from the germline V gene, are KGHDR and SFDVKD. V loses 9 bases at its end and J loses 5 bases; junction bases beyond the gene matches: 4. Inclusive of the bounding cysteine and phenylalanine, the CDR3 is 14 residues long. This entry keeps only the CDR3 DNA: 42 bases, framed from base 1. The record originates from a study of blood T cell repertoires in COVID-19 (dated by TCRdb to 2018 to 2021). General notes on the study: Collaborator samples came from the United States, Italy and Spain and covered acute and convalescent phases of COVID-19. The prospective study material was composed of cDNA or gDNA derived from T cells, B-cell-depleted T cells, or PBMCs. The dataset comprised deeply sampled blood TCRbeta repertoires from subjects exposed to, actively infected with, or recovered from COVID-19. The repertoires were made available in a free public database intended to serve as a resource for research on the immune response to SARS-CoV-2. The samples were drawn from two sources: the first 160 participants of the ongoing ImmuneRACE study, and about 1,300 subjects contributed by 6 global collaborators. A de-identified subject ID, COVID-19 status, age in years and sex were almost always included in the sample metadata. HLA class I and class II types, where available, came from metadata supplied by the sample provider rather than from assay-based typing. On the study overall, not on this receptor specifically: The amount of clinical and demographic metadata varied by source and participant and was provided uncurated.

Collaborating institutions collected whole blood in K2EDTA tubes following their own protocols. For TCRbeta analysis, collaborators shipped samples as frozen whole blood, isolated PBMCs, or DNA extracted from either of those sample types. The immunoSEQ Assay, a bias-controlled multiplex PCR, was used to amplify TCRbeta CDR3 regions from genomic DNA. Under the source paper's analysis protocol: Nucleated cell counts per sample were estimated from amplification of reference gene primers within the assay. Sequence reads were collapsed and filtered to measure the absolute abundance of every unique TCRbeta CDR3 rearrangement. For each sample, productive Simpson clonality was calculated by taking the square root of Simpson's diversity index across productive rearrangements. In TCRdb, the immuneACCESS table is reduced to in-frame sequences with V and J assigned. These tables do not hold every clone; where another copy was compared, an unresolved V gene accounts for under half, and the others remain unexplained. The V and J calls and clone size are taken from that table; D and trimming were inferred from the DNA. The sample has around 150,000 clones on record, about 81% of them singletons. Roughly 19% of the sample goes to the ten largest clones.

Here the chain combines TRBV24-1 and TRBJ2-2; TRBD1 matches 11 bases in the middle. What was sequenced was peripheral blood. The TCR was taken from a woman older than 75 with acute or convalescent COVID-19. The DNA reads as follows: TGTGCCACCGAAGGACAGGGGGCAACCGGGGAGCTGTTTTTT. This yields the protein CATEGQGATGELFF.